The rows below give T cell receptor beta chains drawn from one sample of a study of T cells after posttransplantation cyclophosphamide. TCRdb keeps only in-frame clones here, not all; method: immunoSEQ multiplex PCR. Altogether approximately 30,000 clones are present, 85% to 90% being singletons, with the ten largest covering under 15%. Material for sequencing was PBMCs. These TCRs come from a woman aged 40 to 49 with a blood cancer, CMV-positive, and with a related stem cell donor. The conserved cysteine and the conserved F or W are not part of the CDR3 here. A D gene is named only where the DNA matches it firmly.

v_gene	d_gene	CDR3aa
TRBV7-9	-	ASSLNRNSPLH
TRBV4-1	TRBD2	ASSLGTSGAYEQY
TRBV18	-	ASSRQDTEKLF
TRBV4-1	TRBD1	ASSRDWTGDSYEQY
TRBV19	-	ASSVPGGMTDTQY
TRBV7-3	-	ASSTKGDTEAF
TRBV11-2	TRBD2	ASSSLGLVGNEQF
TRBV5-1	-	ASSLGGRFEQF
TRBV9	-	ASKFLAGNQPQH
TRBV12-5	TRBD1	ASPPIPPTGENTEAF
TRBV6-6	TRBD2	ASSYSGGKGSGELF
TRBV4-3	-	ASSQGGGTDTQY
TRBV11-2	TRBD1	ASSLWGTGSYNEQF
TRBV4-1	-	ASSQGGSYEQY
TRBV14	-	ASSQDWTQGDSPLH
TRBV11-3	TRBD2	ASSLGGLAGKNEQY
TRBV11-2	-	ASSLDTGRTSST
TRBV7-2	-	ASTGFSYNEQF
TRBV6-5	-	ASSSLRNEQF
TRBV29-1	TRBD1	SVPYRTGATDTQY
TRBV28	-	ASTGRKGFGNQPQH
TRBV27	TRBD2	AIRGGLNEQF